This T cell receptor beta chain was retrieved from a study of cytomegalovirus exposure and HLA in healthy donors. The PCR used 60 Vbeta and 13 Jbeta primers. Data came from immunoSEQ multiplex PCR; TCRdb stores just in-frame clones and leaves some out. The sample yields 80,000 to 95,000 clones, over 70% seen once. Healthy bone marrow donors formed the donor group. Trimming removed 2 bases from V and 3 bases from J, with 10 bases in between. The CDR3 contains 15 residues. CDR1 is MGHRA and CDR2 is YSYEKL in the germline V gene. The chain uses TRBV4-1 and TRBJ2-2; D possibly corresponds to TRBD2 (5 bases). This receptor was obtained from a man in his late teens or twenties in good health and CMV-seropositive. The sequencing input was PBMCs. This CDR3 is CASSQKRTYTGELFF. The CDR3 DNA reads as TGCGCCAGCAGCCAAAAAAGGACTTACACCGGGGAGCTGTTTTTT.